This T cell receptor beta chain was identified in a study of identical twins. Notes on the study in general: Within beta out-of-frame sequences, the excess sharing observed between twins was weaker.

Deletions cut 2 bases from V and 9 bases from J, with 11 bases between. CDR1 and CDR2 (germline): SGHDN, FVKESK. CDR3 size: 13 residues. In its sample, this clonotype was seen many times. Its specificity is unknown. MiXCR, applied by TCRdb to the 5' RACE reads, yields one record per CDR3 protein. This table holds approximately 590,000 distinct CDR3 sequences, approximately 9.6% found once. This same sample was also part of a study on yellow fever vaccine responses in identical twins.

This chain links TRBV14 with TRBJ2-1; D may match TRBD1 or TRBD2 (5 bases each). This clonotype was sampled from a woman younger than 30 in good health. The source material was PBMCs. The CDR3 DNA reads TGTGCCAGCAGCCAATTGTTGGGGGTTGAGCAGTTCTTC. It translates to CASSQLLGVEQFF.